Following are 5 T cell receptor beta chains from one sample sequenced in a study of shared clonotypes between healthy human individuals. Repertoires were generated with immunoSEQ multiplex PCR, while TCRdb's copy carries only in-frame clones and drops some. The profile covers roughly 640,000 clones, with 97% appearing a single time and approximately 0.057% taken by the ten largest. The sample consisted of naive CD4+ T cells sorted from blood. The subset here: CD45RA+ positively selected. All receptors derive from a woman aged 25 to 39 in good health.

The table lists this clone with a count of one. V usage is TRBV11-2 and J usage is TRBJ2-7; no clear D. V was trimmed by 0 bases and J by 3 bases, leaving 9 bases between them. From germline, CDR1 is SGHAT and CDR2 FQNNGV. The CDR3 is 14 residues long. The chain's CDR3 is CASSLDRSFYEQYF. For the CDR3, the DNA is TGTGCCAGCAGCTTAGATCGGAGCTTCTACGAGCAGTACTTC.

The rearrangement uses TRBV4-1 and TRBJ2-1, with D possibly being TRBD2 (6 bases). This CDR3 has 16 residues. V shed 4 bases and J shed 5 bases, with 18 bases lying between them. Germline CDR1 reads MGHRA; CDR2 reads YSYEKL. The CDR3 loop reads CASSPRLGSDHNEQFF. The CDR3 coding sequence is TGCGCCAGCAGCCCGAGGCTCGGGAGCGATCACAATGAGCAGTTCTTC.

The chain combines TRBV19 with TRBJ2-2, with 8 bases aligning to TRBD2. Germline V CDR1 and CDR2: LNHDA, SQIVND (reference sequence). This CDR3 has 20 residues. V was pared by 4 bases and J by 4 bases, with 20 bases of the junction left unmatched. DNA for the CDR3: TGTGCCAGTAGTACGCCACCGGGCTTAGCGGGACGAGGGGGCACCGGGGAGCTGTTTTTT. Amino acids: CASSTPPGLAGRGGTGELFF.

The chain combines TRBV18 with TRBJ1-3, with a tentative D call TRBD1 (5 bases). CDR1 is KGHSH, CDR2 LQKENI, per germline. Trimming cost V 3 bases and J 0 bases, with 9 bases left between them. The CDR3 is 15 amino acids. The DNA for the CDR3 is TGTGCCAGCTCACCCGGGACGGACTCTGGAAACACCATATATTTT. It encodes CASSPGTDSGNTIYF.

The genes are TRBV19 and TRBJ1-5, with TRBD1 as a possible D gene (6 bases). This CDR3 spans 16 amino acids. Per the germline V gene, CDR1 is LNHDA and CDR2 is SQIVND (reference sequence). Trimming left V 6 bases short and J 0 bases short, with 15 bases between. CDR3 residues: CASSGSGALSNQPQHF. CDR3 DNA sequence: TGTGCCAGTAGCGGGTCAGGGGCCCTTAGCAATCAGCCCCAGCATTTT. The full variable domain, completed using reference TRBV19 and TRBJ1-5, is DGGITQSPKYLFRKEGQNVTLSCEQNLNHDAMYWYRQDPGQGLRLIYYSQIVNDFQKGDIAEGYSVSREKKESFPLTVTSAQKNPTAFYLCASSGSGALSNQPQHFGDGTRLSIL.